This T cell receptor beta chain comes out of a study of T cell responses to AZD1222 COVID-19 vaccine. Study outcomes and limitations: Only after the peak T cell response were repertoires sampled.

Germline CDR1 is MDHEN and CDR2 is SYDVKM. CDR3 length equals 13 residues. J was trimmed by 2 bases and V by 8 bases; bases with no gene match: 2. This clone has a handful of counts. Its antigen is not identified. Measured with immunoSEQ multiplex PCR; TCRdb has only the in-frame clones, and not every one. The sample yields roughly 250,000 clones, 93% seen once. This chain uses TRBV28 with TRBJ2-1; 8 bases are a match to TRBD1. Sequenced here: peripheral blood, sampled on day 0 of AZD1222 vaccination. The sequence derives from an adult in good health. CDR3 nucleotide sequence: TGTGCCAGCTCGACAGGGGCCTACAATGAGCAGTTCTTC. Protein sequence: CASSTGAYNEQFF.